This T cell receptor beta chain was sequenced for a study of CD8 T cells in ankylosing spondylitis. The germline V gene encodes CDR1 MGHRA and CDR2 YSYEKL. Trimming took 4 bases from V and 3 from J, leaving 22 bases between them. CDR3 length equals 17 residues. Study-level results: In ankylosing spondylitis blood, a motif of several highly homologous TCR beta variants appeared characteristic. Previously reported in reactive arthritis synovial fluid and blood were some of the motif variants.

TCRdb reprocessed the 5' RACE reads with MiXCR, giving one entry per CDR3 protein. The profile shows hundreds of thousands of distinct CDR3 sequences, approximately 17% of them singletons. With regard to this clonotype: Its antigen remains unknown.

This TCR was sampled from a male donor with ankylosing spondylitis. The chain links TRBV4-1 to TRBJ2-7; D may be TRBD1 or TRBD2 (5 bases each). Sequences were obtained from blood, either unsorted or a sorted T cell fraction (not recorded which). CDR3: CASSLHFSGTDVYEQYF. In DNA form, the CDR3 reads TGCGCCAGCAGCCTGCACTTCTCCGGGACGGACGTCTACGAGCAGTACTTC.